This TCR beta chain was captured by sequencing in a study of blood T cells in healthy people across ages. Broader study findings: CMV infection status of these donors was not known. Age brought a roughly linear fall in TCR beta diversity measured per million T cells.

This clonotype occurred a few times. Its cognate antigen is unknown. Combining a sample-barcoded 5' primer with a J-beta primer mix, a second PCR ran for 7 to 11 cycles. TCRdb re-called the 5' RACE reads with MiXCR, one entry per CDR3 protein. The top ten clones hold roughly 19% of a sample with roughly 790,000 distinct CDR3 sequences, 40% to 45% of them seen once. Germline values: CDR1 MNHEY, CDR2 SMNVEV (reference sequence). Trimming at V came to 4 bases and at J to 7 bases, leaving 7 bases not matched to a gene. There are 14 residues in the CDR3. The sequence was obtained from a woman aged 60-75 years in good health. The sequenced material came from blood. The V call is TRBV27, the J call TRBJ1-2; TRBD1 agrees at 9 bases. CDR3 DNA sequence: TGTGCCAGCAGTTCCCCCACAGGGGGCCGTGGCTACACCTTC. Protein product: CASSSPTGGRGYTF.